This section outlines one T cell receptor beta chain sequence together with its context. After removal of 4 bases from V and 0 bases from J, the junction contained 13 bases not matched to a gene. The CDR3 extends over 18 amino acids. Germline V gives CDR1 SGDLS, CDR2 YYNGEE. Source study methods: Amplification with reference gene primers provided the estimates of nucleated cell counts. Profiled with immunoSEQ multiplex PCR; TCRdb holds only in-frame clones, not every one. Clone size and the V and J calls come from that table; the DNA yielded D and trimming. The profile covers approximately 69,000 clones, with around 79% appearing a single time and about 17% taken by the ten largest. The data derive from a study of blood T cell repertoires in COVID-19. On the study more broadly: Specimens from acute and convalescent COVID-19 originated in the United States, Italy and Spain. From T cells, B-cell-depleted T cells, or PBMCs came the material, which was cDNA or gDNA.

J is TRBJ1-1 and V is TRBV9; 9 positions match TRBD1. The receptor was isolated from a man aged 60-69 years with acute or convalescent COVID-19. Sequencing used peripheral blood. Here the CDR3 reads CASSQPRETGGMNTEAFF. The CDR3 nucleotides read TGTGCCAGCAGCCAACCCCGTGAGACAGGGGGGATGAACACTGAAGCTTTCTTT.